This T cell receptor beta chain was observed in a study of cytomegalovirus exposure and HLA in healthy donors. Study details: Findings of an earlier analysis included some 110 million unique TCR beta sequences from about 180 million T cells. Study outcomes and limitations: Versus the approximately 720-donor mean, an Asian-associated ancestry cluster reportedly showed fewer N-insertions in a later analysis.

For this clone: The antigen remains unidentified.

The length of the CDR3 is 12 residues. The germline V gene has CDR1 SEHNR and CDR2 FQNEAQ (reference sequence). V shed 4 bases and J shed 9 bases, with 11 bases lying between them. 60 Vbeta and 13 Jbeta primers were used in PCR. Sequencing used immunoSEQ multiplex PCR; TCRdb keeps in-frame clones, though not all of them. The sample lists about 98,000 clones; about 80% were seen once. This sequence was found in a man aged 55 to 70 in good health and CMV-seropositive. Sequencing was carried out using PBMCs. The rearrangement joins TRBV7-9 to TRBJ2-3; no clear D gene. CDR3 coding DNA: TGTGCCAGCAGCTCTTCCTCCTTAACGCAGTATTTT. This translates into CASSSSSLTQYF.